The clone carrying this T cell receptor beta chain was recorded many times. Its antigen is not known. The cDNA was synthesized by means of template-switch 5'RACE, which was carried out with 10-nucleotide random UMIs. TCRdb passed the 5' RACE reads through MiXCR, listing each CDR3 protein once. The repertoire holds approximately 46,000 distinct CDR3 sequences, about 9.3% seen once, with approximately 5% in the top ten. This CDR3 contains 16 residues. Per the germline V gene, CDR1 is MNHNS and CDR2 is SASEGT. Trimming stripped 6 bases from V and 2 bases from J, with 14 bases between. This entry comes from a study of neurological immune-mediated disorders. Study-wide points: Subjects shared no identical expanded-clone CDR3 amino acid sequences, suggesting private TCR-beta repertoires in all groups.

2 million unsorted PBMCs were stored in RNAlater at -80 °C before RNA extraction. Specimen: PBMCs. The rearrangement joins TRBV6-1 to TRBJ2-6, with D perhaps matching TRBD2 (5 bases). This clonotype originated in a man between 65 and 85 years old with HTLV-1-associated myelopathy (HAM/TSP). The CDR3 loop is CASRERVTAGANVLTF. The DNA for the CDR3 is TGTGCCAGCAGGGAGAGGGTTACCGCTGGGGCCAACGTCCTGACTTTC.